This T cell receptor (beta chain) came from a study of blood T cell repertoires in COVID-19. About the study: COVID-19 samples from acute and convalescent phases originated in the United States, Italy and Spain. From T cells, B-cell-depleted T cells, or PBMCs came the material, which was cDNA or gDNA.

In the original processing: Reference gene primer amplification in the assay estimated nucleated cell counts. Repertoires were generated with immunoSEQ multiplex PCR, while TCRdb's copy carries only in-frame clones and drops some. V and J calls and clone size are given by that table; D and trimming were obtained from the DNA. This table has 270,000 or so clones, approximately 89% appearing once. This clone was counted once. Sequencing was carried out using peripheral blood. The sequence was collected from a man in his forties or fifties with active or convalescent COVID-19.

The CDR3 DNA follows: TGTGCCAGCAGCACCAGAAGACTAGCGGGGGCAGAGACCCAGTACTTC. This translates into CASSTRRLAGAETQYF. V usage is TRBV5-4 and J usage is TRBJ2-5, with TRBD2 identical over 12 bases. Germline lookup yields CDR1 SGHNT and CDR2 YYREEE (reference sequence). The CDR3 extends over 16 amino acids. J lost 4 bases, V lost 4 bases, and 8 bases had no gene match. Together with reference TRBV5-4 and TRBJ2-5, the CDR3 gives the full variable domain: ETGVTQSPTHLIKTRGQQVTLRCSSQSGHNTVSWYQQALGQGPQFIFQYYREEENGRGNFPPRFSGLQFPNYSSELNVNALELDDSALYLCASSTRRLAGAETQYFGPGTRLLVL.